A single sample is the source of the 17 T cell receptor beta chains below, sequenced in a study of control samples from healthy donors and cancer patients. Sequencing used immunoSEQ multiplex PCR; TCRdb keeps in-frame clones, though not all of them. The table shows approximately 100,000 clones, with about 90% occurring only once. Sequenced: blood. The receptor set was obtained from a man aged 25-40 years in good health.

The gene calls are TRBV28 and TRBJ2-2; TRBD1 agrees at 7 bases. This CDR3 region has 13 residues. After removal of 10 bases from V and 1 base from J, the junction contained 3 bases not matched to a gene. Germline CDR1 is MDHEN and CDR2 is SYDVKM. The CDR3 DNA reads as TGTGCCATCAGGGGGATGAACACCGGGGAGCTGTTTTTT. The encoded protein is CAIRGMNTGELFF.

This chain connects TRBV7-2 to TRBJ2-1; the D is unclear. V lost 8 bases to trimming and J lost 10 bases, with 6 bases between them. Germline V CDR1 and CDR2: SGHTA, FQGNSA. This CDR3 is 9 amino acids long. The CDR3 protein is CASGWEQFF. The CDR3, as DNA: TGTGCCAGCGGTTGGGAGCAGTTCTTC.

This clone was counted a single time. The CDR3 loop reads CATRAWGEYTGANVLTF. The CDR3 DNA reads TGTGCCACCAGGGCGTGGGGGGAATACACTGGGGCCAACGTCCTGACTTTC. The genes are TRBV19 and TRBJ2-6; D might be TRBD2 (6 bases). V was trimmed by 10 bases and J by 2 bases, leaving 21 bases between them. The CDR3 sequence is 17 residues long. Germline V gene lookup returns CDR1 LNHDA and CDR2 SQIVND (reference sequence).

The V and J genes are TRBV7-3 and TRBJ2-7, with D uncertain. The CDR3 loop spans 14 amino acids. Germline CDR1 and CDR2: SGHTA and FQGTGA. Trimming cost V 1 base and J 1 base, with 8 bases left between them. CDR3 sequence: CASSLRPQSYEQYF. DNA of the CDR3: TGTGCCAGCAGCTTAAGGCCGCAATCCTACGAGCAGTACTTC.

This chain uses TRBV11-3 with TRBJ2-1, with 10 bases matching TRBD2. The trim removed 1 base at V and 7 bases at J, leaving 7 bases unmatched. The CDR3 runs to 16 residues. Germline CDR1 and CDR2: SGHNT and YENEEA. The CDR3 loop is CASSLAASGRMNEQFF. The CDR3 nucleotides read TGTGCCAGCAGCTTAGCGGCTAGCGGGAGAATGAATGAGCAGTTCTTC.

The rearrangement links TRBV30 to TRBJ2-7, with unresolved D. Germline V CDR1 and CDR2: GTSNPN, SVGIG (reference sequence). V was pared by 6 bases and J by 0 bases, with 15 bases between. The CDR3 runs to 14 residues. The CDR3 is CACQPYQDSYEQYF. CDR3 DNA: TGTGCCTGCCAACCCTATCAAGACTCCTACGAGCAGTACTTC. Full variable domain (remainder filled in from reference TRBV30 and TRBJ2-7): SQTIHQWPATLVQPVGSPLSLECTVEGTSNPNLYWYRQAAGRGLQLLFYSVGIGQISSEVPQNLSASRPQDRQFILSSKKLLLSDSGFYLCACQPYQDSYEQYFGPGTRLTVT.

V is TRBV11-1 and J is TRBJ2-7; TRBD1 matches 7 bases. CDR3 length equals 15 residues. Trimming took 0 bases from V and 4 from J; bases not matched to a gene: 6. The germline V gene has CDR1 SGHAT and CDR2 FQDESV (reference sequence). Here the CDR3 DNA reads TGTGCCAGCAGCTTAGCGCCGACAGGGTCATACGAGCAGTACTTC. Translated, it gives CASSLAPTGSYEQYF.

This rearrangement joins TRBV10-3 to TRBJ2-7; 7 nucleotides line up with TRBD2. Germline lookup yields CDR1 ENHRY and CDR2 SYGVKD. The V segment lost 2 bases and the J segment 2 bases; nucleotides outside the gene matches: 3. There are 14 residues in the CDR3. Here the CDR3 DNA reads TGTGCCATCAGTGAGCCCGGGACTACCTACGAGCAGTACTTC. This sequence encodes CAISEPGTTYEQYF.

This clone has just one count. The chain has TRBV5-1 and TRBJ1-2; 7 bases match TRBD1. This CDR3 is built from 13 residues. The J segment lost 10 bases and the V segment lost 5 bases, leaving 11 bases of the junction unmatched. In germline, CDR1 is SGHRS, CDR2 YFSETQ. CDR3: CASRLGGGNDYTF. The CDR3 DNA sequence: TGCGCCAGCAGACTAGGAGGGGGCAACGACTACACCTTC.

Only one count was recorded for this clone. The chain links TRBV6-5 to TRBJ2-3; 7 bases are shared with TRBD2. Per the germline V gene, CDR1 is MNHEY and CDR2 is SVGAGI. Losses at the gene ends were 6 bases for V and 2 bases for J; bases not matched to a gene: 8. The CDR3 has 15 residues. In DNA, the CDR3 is TGTGCCAGCAGCTACAGACTAGCAGTCACAGATACGCAGTATTTT. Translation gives CASSYRLAVTDTQYF.

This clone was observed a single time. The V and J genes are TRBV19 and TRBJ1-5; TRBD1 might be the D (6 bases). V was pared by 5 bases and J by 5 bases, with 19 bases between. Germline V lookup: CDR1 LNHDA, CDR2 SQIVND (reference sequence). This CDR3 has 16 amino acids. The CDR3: CASSGGGRDTDQPQHF. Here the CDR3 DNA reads TGTGCCAGTAGTGGGGGGGGAAGGGACACCGATCAGCCCCAGCATTTT.

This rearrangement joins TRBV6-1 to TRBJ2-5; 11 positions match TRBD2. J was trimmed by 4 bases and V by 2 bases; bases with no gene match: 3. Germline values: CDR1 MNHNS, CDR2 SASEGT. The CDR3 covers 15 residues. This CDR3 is CASSELAGGPETQYF. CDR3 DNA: TGTGCCAGCAGTGAATTAGCGGGAGGGCCAGAGACCCAGTACTTC.

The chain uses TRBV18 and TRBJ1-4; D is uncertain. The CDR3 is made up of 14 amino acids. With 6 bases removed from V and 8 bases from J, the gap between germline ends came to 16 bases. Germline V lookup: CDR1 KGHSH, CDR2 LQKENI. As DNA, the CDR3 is TGTGCCAGCTCCCCCACGGGGAAACGAGAAAAACTGTTTTTT. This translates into CASSPTGKREKLFF.

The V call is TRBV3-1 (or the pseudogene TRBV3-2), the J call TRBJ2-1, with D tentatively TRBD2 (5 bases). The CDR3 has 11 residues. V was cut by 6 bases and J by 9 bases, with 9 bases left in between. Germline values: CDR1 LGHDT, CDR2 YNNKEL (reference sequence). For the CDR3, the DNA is TGTGCCAGCAGACAGAGCGGTGAGCAGTTCTTC. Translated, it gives CASRQSGEQFF.

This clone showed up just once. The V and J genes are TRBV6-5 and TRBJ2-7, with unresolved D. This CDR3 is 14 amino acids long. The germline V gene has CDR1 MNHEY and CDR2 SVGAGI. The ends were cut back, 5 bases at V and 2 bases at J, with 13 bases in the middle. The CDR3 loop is CASSPEDATYEQYF. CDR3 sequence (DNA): TGTGCCAGCAGTCCAGAGGACGCGACCTACGAGCAGTACTTC.

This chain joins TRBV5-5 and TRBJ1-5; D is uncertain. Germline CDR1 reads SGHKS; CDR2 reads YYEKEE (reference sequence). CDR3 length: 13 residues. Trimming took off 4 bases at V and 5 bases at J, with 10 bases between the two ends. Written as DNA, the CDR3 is TGTGCCAGCAGCCACAAACCGGATCAGCCCCAGCATTTT. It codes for CASSHKPDQPQHF. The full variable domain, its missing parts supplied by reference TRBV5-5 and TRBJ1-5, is DAGVTQSPTHLIKTRGQQVTLRCSPISGHKSVSWYQQVLGQGPQFIFQYYEKEERGRGNFPDRFSARQFPNYSSELNVNALLLGDSALYLCASSHKPDQPQHFGDGTRLSIL.

The CDR3 nucleotides are TGTGCCAGCAGGATAGGGGGTTACGAGCAGTACTTC. Translating it yields CASRIGGYEQYF. The rearrangement uses TRBV27 and TRBJ2-7; D may be TRBD1 (6 bases). The CDR3 has 12 residues. Per the germline V gene, CDR1 is MNHEY and CDR2 is SMNVEV (reference sequence). Trimming removed 6 bases at V and 4 bases at J, with 10 bases between.